What follows describes a single T cell receptor (beta chain). Its antigen is currently not known. Base quality data are lacking; no much larger clone is found one base away. The record originates from a study of blood T cell repertoires in COVID-19 (dated by TCRdb to about 2020). Regarding the complete study: Samples from collaborators originated in the United States, Italy and Spain and spanned both the acute and convalescent phases of COVID-19. The material from the prospective study consisted of cDNA or gDNA derived from T cells, B-cell-depleted T cells, or PBMCs. Deeply sampled blood TCRbeta repertoires from subjects exposed to, actively infected with, or recovered from COVID-19 were included in the dataset. The repertoires were made available in a free public database intended to serve as a resource for research on the immune response to SARS-CoV-2. Samples came from the ongoing ImmuneRACE study (first 160 participants) plus 1,254 subjects from 6 global collaborators. The sample metadata nearly always contained a de-identified subject ID, COVID-19 status, age in years and sex. HLA class I and class II types, where available, came from metadata supplied by the sample provider rather than from assay-based typing.

The immunoSEQ Assay, a bias-controlled multiplex PCR, was used to amplify TCRbeta CDR3 regions from genomic DNA. On the study's bioinformatics: The number of nucleated cells in each sample was estimated from the amplification of reference gene primers within the assay. To quantify the absolute abundance of each unique TCRbeta CDR3 rearrangement, sequence reads were collapsed and filtered. For each sample, productive Simpson clonality was calculated as the square root of Simpson's diversity index across productive rearrangements. The clones in this table, taken by TCRdb from immuneACCESS, are in-frame only. Not every clone is retained; where verified, under half of the shortfall comes from an unresolved V gene, and the cause of the rest is unknown. The DNA was the basis for D and trimming; V, J and clone size are from that table. The sample records tens of thousands of clones, roughly 79% of which are singletons. Around 15% of the sample is taken by the ten largest.

Collaborating institutions collected whole blood in K2EDTA tubes following their own protocols. For TCRbeta analysis, collaborators shipped samples in one of three forms: frozen whole blood, isolated PBMCs, or DNA extracted from either of those sample types. The paper as a whole reports these results and caveats: Clinical and demographic metadata were provided uncurated, with the amount varying by source and participant.

The CDR3 contains 15 residues, cysteine and phenylalanine counted. Of all the DNA, just the CDR3 is kept, 45 bases in frame from base 1. Trimming removed 4 bases from V and 2 bases from J, leaving 13 bases between the germline ends. CDR1 SGHDT and CDR2 YYEEEE are derived from the germline V gene. Recombination joined TRBV5-6 with TRBJ1-3, with a tentative D gene TRBD1 over 5 matching bases. Sequenced sample: peripheral blood. The receptor's source is a human donor in a cohort sampled during active COVID-19. The CDR3 reads as follows: CASSHSQVPGNTIYF. The bases read TGTGCCAGCAGCCATTCACAGGTTCCTGGAAACACCATATATTTT.